Reported below is one T cell receptor beta chain. Its antigen is not identified. V lost 0 bases to trimming and J lost 0 bases; unmatched junction nucleotides: 5. The CDR3 has 16 residues. These data originate in a study of cytomegalovirus exposure and HLA in healthy donors. Whole-study results and caveats: Researchers catalogued 150 or so TCR beta chains as cytomegalovirus-associated. Most TCRs appeared rarely, but some public TCRs recurred in many donors. Clusters of TCRs from the first cohort tended to co-occur in the 120 validation repertoires (as a later analysis found). In vitro experiments confirmed that three CMV-associated chains were specific for CMV antigens.

Profiled with immunoSEQ multiplex PCR; TCRdb holds only in-frame clones, not every one. The sample lists 47,000 or so clones; approximately 90% were seen once. The source material was PBMCs. The rearrangement uses TRBV23-1 and TRBJ2-7; TRBD1 agrees at 7 bases. TRBV23-1 is an ORF, and what it does is uncertain. The clonotype comes from a man between 18 and 35 years old in good health and CMV-seronegative. For the CDR3, the DNA is TGCGCCAGCAGTCAATCGACAGGGACCCCCTCCTACGAGCAGTACTTC. Encoded protein: CASSQSTGTPSYEQYF.